Listed here are 24 T cell receptor beta chains from one sample, sequenced in a study of shared clonotypes between healthy human individuals. Clones were sequenced by immunoSEQ multiplex PCR, and TCRdb holds only the in-frame ones, with some missing. Among some 2,000,000 clones listed, about 95% were seen once. Sequences were obtained from naive CD4+ T cells sorted from blood. Subset given: CD45RA+ positively selected. The origin of the receptors is a man younger than 30 in good health.

The chain links TRBV19 to TRBJ2-7; 8 nucleotides align to TRBD2. The CDR3 sequence is 15 residues long. The germline CDR1 and CDR2 sequences are LNHDA and SQIVND (reference sequence). Trimming removed 3 bases from V and 2 bases from J; junction bases left unmatched: 6. The CDR3 spells CASSMVIAGTYEQYF. CDR3 DNA sequence: TGTGCCAGTAGTATGGTAATAGCGGGGACCTACGAGCAGTACTTC. Drawing the rest from reference TRBV19 and TRBJ2-7, the complete variable domain is DGGITQSPKYLFRKEGQNVTLSCEQNLNHDAMYWYRQDPGQGLRLIYYSQIVNDFQKGDIAEGYSVSREKKESFPLTVTSAQKNPTAFYLCASSMVIAGTYEQYFGPGTRLTVT.

This chain joins TRBV18 and TRBJ2-5, with D hard to call. The CDR3 is 12 residues long. Trimming pared 8 bases from V and 1 base from J, leaving 8 bases between. CDR1 is KGHSH, CDR2 LQKENI, per germline. The CDR3 sequence: CASRAPQETQYF. The CDR3 bases are TGTGCCAGCCGAGCCCCCCAAGAGACCCAGTACTTC.

As to this clone: The sample carries other DNA sequences with the same CDR3. V usage is TRBV6-5 and J usage is TRBJ1-2; TRBD1 aligns across 9 bases. Germline loops: CDR1 MNHEY, CDR2 SVGAGI. V shed 4 bases, J shed 2 bases, and the junction held 5 bases outside the gene matches. The CDR3 loop spans 15 amino acids. CDR3: CASSWGQGSNYGYTF. The DNA of the CDR3 is TGTGCCAGCAGTTGGGGACAGGGCTCAAACTATGGCTACACCTTC.

On this clone itself: Other DNA sequences in this specimen translate into the identical CDR3. This rearrangement joins TRBV4-3 to TRBJ2-7; a weak D match, TRBD1 (6 bases). Germline values: CDR1 LGHNA, CDR2 YSLEER. V lost 0 bases to trimming and J lost 3 bases, with 6 bases between them. The CDR3 runs to 13 residues. DNA of the CDR3: TGCGCCAGCAGCCAAGAAGGGGGCTACGAGCAGTACTTC. Amino acid sequence: CASSQEGGYEQYF.

Notes on this clone: Other DNA sequences of this sample code for an identical CDR3. The chain recombines TRBV19 with TRBJ1-5, with D possibly being TRBD1 (6 bases). The CDR3 length is 15 residues. Germline assignment: CDR1 LNHDA and CDR2 SQIVND (reference sequence). V was shortened by 3 bases and J by 2 bases, with 11 bases between the two germline ends. Here the CDR3 DNA reads TGTGCCAGTAGTATTGTCAGGGGCGGCAATCAGCCCCAGCATTTT. It yields the protein CASSIVRGGNQPQHF.

Only one count was recorded for this clone. This chain links TRBV10-3 with TRBJ2-5; a possible D gene is TRBD2 (5 bases). Germline-derived CDR1 and CDR2 are ENHRY and SYGVKD. Trimming shortened V by 9 bases and J by 3 bases, and 14 bases separated the two germline ends. CDR3 length: 13 amino acids. The CDR3 DNA follows: TGTGCCATTCGGGGTACGTTGAAAGAGACCCAGTACTTC. Translated, it gives CAIRGTLKETQYF.

This clone has only one observation. V usage is TRBV19 and J usage is TRBJ2-2; 7 bases are shared with TRBD1. Germline lookup yields CDR1 LNHDA and CDR2 SQIVND (reference sequence). With 5 bases clipped from V and 6 bases from J, the junction kept 9 bases outside the gene matches. The CDR3 extends over 15 amino acids. The CDR3 bases are TGTGCCAGTAGTGAGACAGGGTTAATCCCCGGGGAGCTGTTTTTT. Its protein is CASSETGLIPGELFF.

The chain carries TRBV6-6 and TRBJ1-5; 8 nucleotides agree with TRBD1. CDR3 length: 16 residues. V dropped 0 bases and J dropped 7; count of bases not matched to a gene: 8. Germline V gene sequence: CDR1 MNHNY, CDR2 SVGAGI (reference sequence). Here the CDR3 reads CASSYSAGTGSQPQHF. The CDR3 DNA sequence: TGTGCCAGCAGTTACTCAGCCGGGACAGGAAGCCAGCCCCAGCATTTT.

The chain employs TRBV6-1 and TRBJ1-2; TRBD1 is a possible D gene (5 bases). CDR1 and CDR2 (germline): MNHNS, SASEGT. V was clipped by 1 base and J by 4 bases, with 13 bases between them. This CDR3 is 15 amino acids long. CDR3 sequence: CASSEGGRAAYGYTF. DNA for the CDR3: TGTGCCAGCAGTGAAGGGGGCAGGGCTGCCTATGGCTACACCTTC.

The V and J genes are TRBV15 and TRBJ2-5; 11 bases are a match to TRBD2. The CDR3 totals 15 residues. CDR1 and CDR2 (germline): LNHNV, YYDKDF (reference sequence). The junction had 6 bases not matched to a gene; V was cut back by 7 bases and J by 2 bases. The CDR3 coding sequence is TGTGCCACCACCGTAGCGGGGGGGCCTCAAGAGACCCAGTACTTC. It translates to CATTVAGGPQETQYF.

The V call is TRBV5-6, the J call TRBJ1-2, with D hard to call. V lost 3 bases and J 4 bases, leaving 10 bases between the germline ends. The CDR3 sequence is 13 residues long. Germline CDR1 and CDR2: SGHDT and YYEEEE. CDR3 DNA: TGTGCCAGCAGCTGGGAGGGTAGCTATGGCTACACCTTC. This sequence encodes CASSWEGSYGYTF.

The chain employs TRBV9 and TRBJ1-3; 9 nucleotides line up with TRBD1. J gave up 0 bases and V 2 bases, and 12 bases lay outside the gene matches. This CDR3 has 19 amino acids. Germline loops: CDR1 SGDLS, CDR2 YYNGEE. The CDR3 nucleotides are TGTGCCAGCAGCGTGGGACAGGGTGAATGGAGGAGCTCTGGAAACACCATATATTTT. Translating gives CASSVGQGEWRSSGNTIYF.

With regard to this clone: The sample holds other DNA sequences that translate to the same CDR3. CDR3 sequence: CASSESGSYGYTF. The CDR3 bases are TGCGCCAGCAGTGAGTCCGGGAGCTATGGCTACACCTTC. The J gene is TRBJ1-2, the V gene TRBV10-1; no reliable D call. The germline V and J ends were trimmed by 0 bases and 4 bases, with 6 bases remaining between them. CDR1 and CDR2 from the germline V gene are WNHNN and SYGVQD (reference sequence). This CDR3 is 13 amino acids long.

This clone was counted a single time. This sample includes further DNA sequences coding for the same CDR3. This chain links TRBV2 with TRBJ2-5; 8 positions agree with TRBD2. The CDR3 sequence is 14 residues long. CDR1 and CDR2 from the germline V gene are SNHLY and FYNNEI. Losses at the gene ends were 8 bases for V and 0 bases for J; bases not matched to a gene: 5. In DNA, the CDR3 is TGTGCCAGCTCGGGGGGGGTGTACCAAGAGACCCAGTACTTC. Translated: CASSGGVYQETQYF. The full variable domain, completed using reference TRBV2 and TRBJ2-5, is EPEVTQTPSHQVTQMGQEVILRCVPISNHLYFYWYRQILGQKVEFLVSFYNNEISEKSEIFDDQFSVERPDGSNFTLKIRSTKLEDSAMYFCASSGGVYQETQYFGPGTRLLVL.

The rearrangement uses TRBV5-4 and TRBJ1-3; D remains ambiguous. Trimming took off 0 bases at V and 0 bases at J, with 10 bases between the two ends. In germline, CDR1 is SGHNT, CDR2 YYREEE (reference sequence). The CDR3 contains 16 residues. CDR3 amino acids: CASSLGPPYSGNTIYF. As DNA, the CDR3 is TGTGCCAGCAGCTTGGGGCCCCCTTACTCTGGAAACACCATATATTTT.

The count of this clone is one. The V and J genes are TRBV2 and TRBJ2-3; tentatively, D is TRBD2 (5 bases). The V gene's germline CDR1 is SNHLY and CDR2 FYNNEI. V was shortened by 5 bases and J by 3 bases, with 9 bases between the two germline ends. This CDR3 contains 13 residues. For the CDR3, the DNA is TGTGCCAGCAGTTTGAGGGCTACAGATACGCAGTATTTT. Translating gives CASSLRATDTQYF. Full variable domain (outside the CDR3, taken from reference TRBV2 and TRBJ2-3): EPEVTQTPSHQVTQMGQEVILRCVPISNHLYFYWYRQILGQKVEFLVSFYNNEISEKSEIFDDQFSVERPDGSNFTLKIRSTKLEDSAMYFCASSLRATDTQYFGPGTRLTVL.

V usage is TRBV5-1 and J usage is TRBJ2-1; TRBD2 is a possible D gene (6 bases). V lost 0 bases and J lost 6, with 10 bases in between. Germline V gene data show CDR1 as SGHRS and CDR2 as YFSETQ. This CDR3 has 14 amino acids. The CDR3 loop reads CASSLALATNEQFF. CDR3 in DNA: TGCGCCAGCAGCTTGGCGCTAGCGACCAATGAGCAGTTCTTC.

V is TRBV5-4 and J is TRBJ2-5; D remains unclear. The germline V gene encodes CDR1 SGHNT and CDR2 YYREEE (reference sequence). Trimming took off 5 bases at V and 2 bases at J, with 13 bases between the two ends. The CDR3 has 14 residues. The CDR3 loop is CASSRAPQQETQYF. In DNA, the CDR3 is TGTGCCAGCAGTAGGGCTCCCCAACAAGAGACCCAGTACTTC.

The chain combines TRBV6-5 with TRBJ1-3; D is unclear. This CDR3 comprises 16 residues. V dropped 2 bases and J dropped 0 bases, with 11 bases sitting between them. Per germline, CDR1 MNHEY and CDR2 SVGAGI. In DNA, the CDR3 is TGTGCCAGCAGTTACCGAACTACCCTCTCTGGAAACACCATATATTTT. It translates to CASSYRTTLSGNTIYF.

The chain combines TRBV5-1 with TRBJ1-2, with TRBD1 identical over 9 bases. Trimming took 2 bases from V and 2 from J; bases not matched to a gene: 4. Germline V CDR1 and CDR2: SGHRS, YFSETQ. The CDR3 has 15 residues. For the CDR3, the DNA is TGCGCCAGCAGCTTACCCGGGACAGGGAACTATGGCTACACCTTC. This encodes CASSLPGTGNYGYTF.

This chain connects TRBV11-2 to TRBJ1-2; TRBD1 is a possible D gene (5 bases). Per germline, CDR1 SGHAT and CDR2 FQNNGV. The CDR3 sequence is 15 residues long. Between the trimmed V and J ends, which lost 1 base and 3 bases, there was a span of 12 bases. Here the CDR3 DNA reads TGTGCCAGCAGCTTAGCTTTGCTAGGGGACTATGGCTACACCTTC. This encodes CASSLALLGDYGYTF.

Comments on this clone: The same CDR3 arises from other DNA sequences in this sample as well. The J gene is TRBJ2-3, the V gene TRBV7-9; D is unresolved. V was shortened by 5 bases and J by 3 bases, with 9 bases between the two germline ends. CDR3 length: 13 amino acids. Per germline, CDR1 SEHNR and CDR2 FQNEAQ (reference sequence). This CDR3 reads CASSPKKTDTQYF. In DNA form, the CDR3 reads TGTGCCAGCAGCCCGAAAAAGACAGATACGCAGTATTTT.

The chain links TRBV2 to TRBJ2-5, with 7 bases lining up with TRBD2. V shed 6 bases, J shed 5 bases, and the junction held 9 bases outside the gene matches. Germline CDR1 SNHLY, CDR2 FYNNEI. CDR3 length: 14 residues. The CDR3 here is CASRGGLSSETQYF. The CDR3 DNA follows: TGTGCCAGCAGGGGGGGACTATCTTCGGAGACCCAGTACTTC.

The count of this clone is one. V gene TRBV30 combines with J gene TRBJ1-6, with 10 bases identical to TRBD1. The CDR3 contains 16 residues. V was pared by 1 base and J by 6 bases, with 6 bases of the junction left unmatched. CDR1 GTSNPN and CDR2 SVGIG come from the germline V gene (reference sequence). CDR3 residues: CAWSAVDRGFNSPLHF. CDR3 in DNA: TGTGCCTGGAGTGCAGTGGACAGGGGGTTTAATTCACCCCTCCACTTT.